A single sample is the source of the 2 T cell receptor beta chains below, sequenced in a study of blood T cell repertoires in COVID-19. Produced via immunoSEQ multiplex PCR; TCRdb's table is partial and in-frame only. Counted here are about 410,000 clones, 70% to 90% occurring once; the ten biggest clones make up 1.5% to 1.8%. The sample taken for sequencing was peripheral blood. The receptors were sampled from a woman aged 40 to 55 with COVID-19, enrolled during active disease.

Points on this clone: A junction boundary mismatches the germline segment, possibly from a read error. The chain employs TRBV2 and TRBJ1-5, with 9 bases lining up with TRBD1. Per the germline V gene, CDR1 is SNHLY and CDR2 is FYNNEI. The CDR3 totals 14 residues. CDR3 in DNA: TGTGCCAGCAGGGAAGACAGGGGGTATCAGCCCCAGCATTTT. This sequence encodes CASREDRGYQPQHF.

The chain recombines TRBV5-1 with TRBJ2-1; weak D call: TRBD2 (5 bases). The CDR3 consists of 14 residues. V lost 4 bases and J lost 7, with 15 bases in between. Germline CDR1 SGHRS, CDR2 YFSETQ. The CDR3 bases are TGCGCCAGCAGCAGGGAGCGGCCTGGGAATGAGCAGTTCTTC. This codes for CASSRERPGNEQFF.